This paragraph covers one TCR beta chain sequence. What this receptor recognizes is not known. No base-level quality is on record; no much larger clone is a single base apart. The collaborating institutions used their own protocols to collect whole blood in K2EDTA tubes. For TCRbeta analysis, collaborator samples were shipped as frozen whole blood, as isolated PBMCs, or as DNA extracted from either sample type. The trim is 0 bases for V and 6 bases for J, with a gap of 11 bases between the germline ends. The CDR3 measures 13 amino acids from cysteine to phenylalanine. This entry keeps only the CDR3 DNA: 39 bases, framed from base 1. Taken from the germline V gene (reference sequence), the CDR1 and CDR2 loops are GTSNPN and SVGIG. TCRbeta CDR3 regions were amplified from genomic DNA using the immunoSEQ Assay, a bias-controlled multiplex PCR. In the paper's pipeline: The number of nucleated cells in each sample was estimated by amplification of reference gene primers within the assay. Sequence reads were collapsed and filtered to measure the absolute abundance of every unique TCRbeta CDR3 rearrangement. For each sample, productive Simpson clonality was calculated as the square root of Simpson's diversity index over productive rearrangements. Entries here come from immuneACCESS through TCRdb and include only in-frame sequences with V and J called. Some clones fail to appear in such tables; in the studies checked, an unresolved V gene covers under half of the shortfall, and the cause of the remainder is unknown. V and J calls and clone size come straight from that table; D and trimming were deduced from the DNA. Counted in this sample were about 44,000 clones; 75% to 90% of them appeared once. The ten largest clones take up approximately 23% of the sample.

The data stem from a study of blood T cell repertoires in COVID-19 (dated by TCRdb to between 2020 and 2021). Looking at the study overall: The collaborator samples originated in the United States, Italy and Spain and spanned the acute and convalescent phases of COVID-19. The repertoires were released in a freely available public database intended as a resource for research on the immune response to SARS-CoV-2. Nearly every sample came with metadata listing a de-identified subject ID, COVID-19 status, age in years and sex. The samples were drawn from the first 160 participants of the ongoing ImmuneRACE study and from under 1,500 subjects provided by 6 global collaborators. The material from the prospective study consisted of cDNA or gDNA derived from T cells, B-cell-depleted T cells, or PBMCs. The dataset comprised deeply sampled blood TCRbeta repertoires from subjects exposed to, actively infected with, or recovered from COVID-19. HLA class I and class II types, where available, came from metadata supplied by the sample provider rather than from assay-based typing.

Overall study results and their limits: Clinical and demographic metadata were provided uncurated, with the amount varying by source and participant.

Sequencing was carried out using peripheral blood. The V and J genes are TRBV30 and TRBJ1-1; there is no confident call for the D gene. This sequence originates from a woman older than 75 in a cohort sampled during active or convalescent COVID-19. For the CDR3, the sequence is CAWSVSLDSEAFF. The sequenced DNA: TGTGCCTGGAGTGTATCTCTGGACTCTGAAGCTTTCTTT.